This T cell receptor beta chain was sequenced for a study of glioma-infiltrating T cells after dendritic cell vaccination (dated by TCRdb to the mid-2010s). General notes on the study: A cohort of about 15 glioblastoma patients from Phase I and II dendritic cell vaccination trials was included, of whom 9 were newly diagnosed and 6 had recurrent disease. Between the early 2000s and the early 2010s, the patients were given dendritic cell vaccination pulsed with autologous tumor lysate. To make the vaccine, monocyte-derived dendritic cells were cultured for under 9 days with IL-4 and GM-CSF and then pulsed overnight with autologous tumor lysate. Patients received three intradermal dendritic cell vaccine injections at biweekly intervals in the arm below the axilla. Tumor-infiltrating lymphocyte content was quantified and tumor and blood repertoires were compared in dendritic cell-vaccinated glioblastoma patients by deep sequencing of TCR beta CDR3 regions. Survival after dendritic cell vaccination was correlated with TCR sequencing metrics such as TIL content and the overlap between tumor and blood repertoires. The full study reports these points: The cohort was small and heterogeneous, few patients had complete blood and tumor sets, and even fewer had initial-recurrent tumor pairs. TCR clonality showed no direct relationship with survival, which suggests that a diverse polyclonal response may matter. The three-group TCR overlap response model was described as speculative and requiring prospective validation. Longer time to progression and overall survival after dendritic cell vaccination were predicted by higher estimated pretreatment TIL content.

CDR1 and CDR2, per the germline V gene (reference sequence), are PRHDT and FYEKMQ. Spanning cysteine to phenylalanine, the CDR3 consists of 14 amino acids. Left in the record is the CDR3 DNA by itself, 42 bases read in frame from the first base. V lost 5 bases and J lost 4 bases; the stretch between them is 14 bases long. Comments on this clone: There is no known antigen for this receptor. No quality values exist for individual bases; no much larger clone is one base distant.

The time point label of this sample denotes: after dendritic cell vaccination, including at tumor progression/relapse. Selection of patients required sufficient residual fresh-frozen tumor tissue and over two years of available survival data. Molecular status otherwise varied across the glioblastoma patients, but none of them carried an isocitrate dehydrogenase mutation. PBMC were collected before vaccination, two weeks after the third vaccination, and at tumor progression if progression occurred. The Qiagen DNeasy Blood extraction Kit was used for extraction of genomic DNA. The immunoSEQ assay amplified TCRB CDR3 regions from roughly 2 micrograms of genomic DNA, or from all available DNA when less than that amount was available. The multiplex PCR employed 60 forward primers targeting TCR V beta segments and 13 reverse primers targeting J beta segments. To estimate reads per starting template, synthetic control templates were spiked into each sample at limiting dilution. The Illumina HiSeq System generated 87 bp sequencing reads. As for how the authors treated the data: PCR and sequencing errors were removed by a nearest neighbor algorithm that merged closely related sequences. TCR overlap was measured as the percentage of unique tumor TCR beta sequences also present in the same patient's peripheral blood. As stored in TCRdb, this immuneACCESS dataset retains in-frame rearrangements with V and J assigned. A fraction of the clones does not appear; measured against another copy, unresolved V genes explain less than half of the discrepancy, and the remainder lacks a known reason. That table is the source of V, J and clone size, and D and trimming were worked out from the DNA. The sample yields 99,000 or so clones; roughly 89% were counted once. The leading ten clones occupy approximately 2.7% of the sample.

Source: blood, taken after dendritic cell vaccination. The rearranged chain carries TRBV13 and TRBJ1-2; the D gene cannot be named for sure. The clonotype comes from a human donor with glioblastoma. The DNA reads TGTGCCAGCAGCGCACCGCAGGCTTTCTATGGCTACACCTTC. Its coded protein is CASSAPQAFYGYTF.